The source of this T cell receptor beta chain is a study of blood T cell repertoires in COVID-19. The wider study: The United States, Italy and Spain provided the acute and convalescent COVID-19 samples. PBMCs, B-cell-depleted T cells, or T cells were the source of the cDNA or gDNA that made up the material.

CDR3 size: 15 residues. V lost 6 bases to trimming and J lost 9 bases; unmatched junction nucleotides: 13. The germline V gene encodes CDR1 LNHDA and CDR2 SQIVND (reference sequence). Under the authors' procedure: From reference gene primer amplification, estimates of nucleated cell counts were derived. The data were produced by immunoSEQ multiplex PCR, yet TCRdb's version contains in-frame clones alone and is incomplete. V, J and clone size are those of that table, while D and trimming were read from the DNA. The sample holds some 59,000 clones, over 65% seen once. Sequenced sample: peripheral blood. The clonotype was recovered from a man older than 75 with active or convalescent COVID-19. The chain employs TRBV19 and TRBJ2-1; TRBD1 matches 8 bases. The CDR3 loop reads CASSPVGQAWGEQFF. DNA for the CDR3: TGTGCCAGTAGCCCGGTGGGACAGGCTTGGGGTGAGCAGTTCTTC.